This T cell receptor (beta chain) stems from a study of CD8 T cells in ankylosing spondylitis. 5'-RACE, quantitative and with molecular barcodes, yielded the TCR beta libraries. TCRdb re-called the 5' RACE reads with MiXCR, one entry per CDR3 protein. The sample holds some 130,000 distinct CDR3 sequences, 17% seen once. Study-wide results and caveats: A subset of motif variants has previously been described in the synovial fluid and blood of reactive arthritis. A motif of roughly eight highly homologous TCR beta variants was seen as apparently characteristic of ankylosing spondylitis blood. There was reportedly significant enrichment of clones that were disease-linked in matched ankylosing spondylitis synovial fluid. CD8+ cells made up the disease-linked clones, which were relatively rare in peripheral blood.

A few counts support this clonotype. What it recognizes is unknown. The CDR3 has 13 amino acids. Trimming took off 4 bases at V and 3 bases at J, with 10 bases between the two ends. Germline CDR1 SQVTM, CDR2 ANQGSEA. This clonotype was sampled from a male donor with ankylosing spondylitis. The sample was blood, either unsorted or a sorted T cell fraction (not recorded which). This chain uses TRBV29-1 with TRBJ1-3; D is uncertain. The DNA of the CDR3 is TGCAGCGTTGTTTTTCGGGGTGGAAACACCATATATTTT. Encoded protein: CSVVFRGGNTIYF. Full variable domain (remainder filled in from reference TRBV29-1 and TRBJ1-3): SAVISQKPSRDICQRGTSLTIQCQVDSQVTMMFWYRQQPGQSLTLIATANQGSEATYESGFVIDKFPISRPNLTFSTLTVSNMSPEDSSIYLCSVVFRGGNTIYFGEGSWLTVV.